The entry below describes one T cell receptor (beta chain). Researchers sorted participants into cohorts using their self-reported clinical history. Either two negative PCRs, clearance, or symptom resolution qualified Cohort 3 donors as recovered. These data originate in a study of blood T cell repertoires in COVID-19. Study summary: Collection of acute and convalescent COVID-19 samples took place in the United States, Italy and Spain.

Measured with immunoSEQ multiplex PCR; TCRdb has only the in-frame clones, and not every one. The sample holds 200,000 to 250,000 clones; 70% to 90% are singletons and the top ten take approximately 10%. CDR1 is SEHNR and CDR2 is FQNEAQ in the germline V gene (reference sequence). V dropped 5 bases and J dropped 4; count of bases not matched to a gene: 6. There are 14 residues in the CDR3. Sequenced sample: PBMCs or T cells enriched from blood (not recorded which). The rearrangement links TRBV7-9 to TRBJ1-2; TRBD1 matches at 8 bases. This TCR derives from a man aged 25 to 40 who had recovered from COVID-19. CDR3 loop: CASSPTGDPYGYTF. CDR3 in DNA: TGTGCCAGCAGCCCGACAGGGGATCCCTATGGCTACACCTTC.